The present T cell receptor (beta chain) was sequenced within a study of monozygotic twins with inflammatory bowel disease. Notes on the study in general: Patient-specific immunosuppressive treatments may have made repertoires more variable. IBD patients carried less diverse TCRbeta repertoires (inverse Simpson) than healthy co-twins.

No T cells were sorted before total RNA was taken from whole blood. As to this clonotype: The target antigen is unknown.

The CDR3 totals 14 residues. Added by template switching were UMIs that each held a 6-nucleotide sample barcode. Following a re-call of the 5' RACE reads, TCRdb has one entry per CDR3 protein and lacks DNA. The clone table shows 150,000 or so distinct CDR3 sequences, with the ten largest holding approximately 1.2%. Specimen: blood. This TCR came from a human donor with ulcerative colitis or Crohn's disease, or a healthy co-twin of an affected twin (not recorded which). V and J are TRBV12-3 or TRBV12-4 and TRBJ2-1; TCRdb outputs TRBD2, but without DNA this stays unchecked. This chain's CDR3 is CASRVTSGRGEQFF.